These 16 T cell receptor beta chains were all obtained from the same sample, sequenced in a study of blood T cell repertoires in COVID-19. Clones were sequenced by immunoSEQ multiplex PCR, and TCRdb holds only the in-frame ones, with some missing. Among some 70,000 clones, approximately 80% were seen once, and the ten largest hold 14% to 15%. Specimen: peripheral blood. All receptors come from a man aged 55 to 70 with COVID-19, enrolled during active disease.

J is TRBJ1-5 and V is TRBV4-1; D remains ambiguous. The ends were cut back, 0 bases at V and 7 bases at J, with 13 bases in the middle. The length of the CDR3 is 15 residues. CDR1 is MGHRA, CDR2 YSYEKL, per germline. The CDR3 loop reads CASSQDSGVRQPQHF. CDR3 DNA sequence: TGCGCCAGCAGCCAAGATTCCGGGGTGAGGCAGCCCCAGCATTTT.

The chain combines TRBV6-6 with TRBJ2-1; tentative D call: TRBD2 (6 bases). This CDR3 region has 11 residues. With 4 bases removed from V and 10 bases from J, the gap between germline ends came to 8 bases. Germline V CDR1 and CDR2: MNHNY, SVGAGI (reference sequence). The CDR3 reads CASSSGEEQFF. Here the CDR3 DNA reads TGTGCCAGCAGTTCGGGAGAAGAGCAGTTCTTC.

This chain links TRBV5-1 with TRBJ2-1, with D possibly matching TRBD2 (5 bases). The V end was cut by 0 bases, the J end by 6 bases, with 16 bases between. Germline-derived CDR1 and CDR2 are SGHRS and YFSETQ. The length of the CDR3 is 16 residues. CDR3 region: CASSLVIRTGLNEQFF. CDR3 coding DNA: TGCGCCAGCAGCTTGGTAATCCGGACTGGACTCAATGAGCAGTTCTTC.

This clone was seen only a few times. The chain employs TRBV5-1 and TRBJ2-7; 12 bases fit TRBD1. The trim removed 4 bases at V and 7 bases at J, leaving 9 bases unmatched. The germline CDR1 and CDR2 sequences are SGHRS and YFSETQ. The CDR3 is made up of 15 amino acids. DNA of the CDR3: TGCGCCAGCAGCCCTGGGACAGGGGGCCCTCAAGAGCAGTACTTC. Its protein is CASSPGTGGPQEQYF.

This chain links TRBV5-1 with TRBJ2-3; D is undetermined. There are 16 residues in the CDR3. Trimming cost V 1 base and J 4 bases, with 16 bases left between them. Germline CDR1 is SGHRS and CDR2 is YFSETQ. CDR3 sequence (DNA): TGCGCCAGCAGCTTGAACGGTTTAGCTTTAGCAGATACGCAGTATTTT. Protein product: CASSLNGLALADTQYF.

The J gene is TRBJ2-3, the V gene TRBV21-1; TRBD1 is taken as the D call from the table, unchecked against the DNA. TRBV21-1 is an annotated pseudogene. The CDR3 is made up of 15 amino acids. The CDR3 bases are TGTGCAGGGGGAGCAGGAGTTAATGTAGCAGATACGCAGTATTTT. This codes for CAGGAGVNVADTQYF.

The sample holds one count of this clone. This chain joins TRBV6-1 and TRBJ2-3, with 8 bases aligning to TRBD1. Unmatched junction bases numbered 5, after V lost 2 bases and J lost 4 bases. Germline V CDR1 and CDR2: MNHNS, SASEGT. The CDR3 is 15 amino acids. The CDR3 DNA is TGTGCCAGCAGTGAACGGGGACAGGCCCCAGATACGCAGTATTTT. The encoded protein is CASSERGQAPDTQYF.

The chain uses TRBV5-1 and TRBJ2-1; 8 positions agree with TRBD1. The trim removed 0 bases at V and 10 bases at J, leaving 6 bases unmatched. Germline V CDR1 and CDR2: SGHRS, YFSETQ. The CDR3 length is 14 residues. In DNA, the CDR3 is TGCGCCAGCAGCTTGGCTAAGACAGGGGACGAGCAGTTCTTC. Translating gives CASSLAKTGDEQFF. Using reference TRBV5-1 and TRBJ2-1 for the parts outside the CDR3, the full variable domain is KAGVTQTPRYLIKTRGQQVTLSCSPISGHRSVSWYQQTPGQGLQFLFEYFSETQRNKGNFPGRFSGRQFSNSRSEMNVSTLELGDSALYLCASSLAKTGDEQFFGPGTRLTVL.

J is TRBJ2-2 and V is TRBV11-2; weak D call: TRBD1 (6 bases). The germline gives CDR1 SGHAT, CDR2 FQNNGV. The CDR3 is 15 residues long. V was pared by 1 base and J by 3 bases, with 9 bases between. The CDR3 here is CASSLGRQDTGELFF. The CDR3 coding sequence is TGTGCCAGCAGCTTAGGCCGACAGGACACCGGGGAGCTGTTTTTT.

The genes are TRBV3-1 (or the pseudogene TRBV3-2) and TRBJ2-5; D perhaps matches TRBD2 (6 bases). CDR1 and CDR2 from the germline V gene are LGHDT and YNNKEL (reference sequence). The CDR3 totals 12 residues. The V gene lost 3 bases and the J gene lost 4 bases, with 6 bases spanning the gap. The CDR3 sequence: CASSHGGETQYF. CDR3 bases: TGTGCCAGCAGCCACGGGGGAGAGACCCAGTACTTC.

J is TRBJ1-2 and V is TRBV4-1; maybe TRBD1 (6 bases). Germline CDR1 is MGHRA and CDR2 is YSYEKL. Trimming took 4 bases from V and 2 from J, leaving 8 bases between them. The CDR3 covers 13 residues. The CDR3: CASSPGQNYGYTF. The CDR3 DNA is TGCGCCAGCAGCCCCGGACAGAACTATGGCTACACCTTC.

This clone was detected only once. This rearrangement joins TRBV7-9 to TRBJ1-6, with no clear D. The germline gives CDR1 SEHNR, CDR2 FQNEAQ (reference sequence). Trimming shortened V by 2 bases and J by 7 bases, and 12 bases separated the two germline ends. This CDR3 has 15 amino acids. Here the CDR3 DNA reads TGTGCCAGCAGCTTAATGGGCGGGGAGAATTCACCCCTCCACTTT. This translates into CASSLMGGENSPLHF. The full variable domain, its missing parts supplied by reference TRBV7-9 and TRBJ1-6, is DTGVSQNPRHKITKRGQNVTFRCDPISEHNRLYWYRQTLGQGPEFLTYFQNEAQLEKSRLLSDRFSAERPKGSFSTLEIQRTEQGDSAMYLCASSLMGGENSPLHFGNGTRLTVT.

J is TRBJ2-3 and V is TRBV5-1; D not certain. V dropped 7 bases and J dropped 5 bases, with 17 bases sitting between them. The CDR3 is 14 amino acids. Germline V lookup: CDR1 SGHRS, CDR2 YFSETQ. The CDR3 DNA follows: TGCGCCAGCTCGCCGAGGAGTTTCGAAGATACGCAGTATTTT. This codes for CASSPRSFEDTQYF.

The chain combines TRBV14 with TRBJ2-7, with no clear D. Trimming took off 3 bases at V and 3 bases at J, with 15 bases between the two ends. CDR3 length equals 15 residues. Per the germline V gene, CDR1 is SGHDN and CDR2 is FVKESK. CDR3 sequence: CASSHTGGRNYEQYF. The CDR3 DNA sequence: TGTGCCAGCAGCCATACCGGTGGCAGGAACTACGAGCAGTACTTC.

CDR3 DNA: TGTGCCAGCAGCTTAGGACAGGGGCCCACCGGGGAGCTGTTTTTT. Amino acids: CASSLGQGPTGELFF. The chain links TRBV7-3 to TRBJ2-2, with TRBD1 matching over 9 bases. The V gene end was trimmed by 2 bases and the J gene end by 4 bases; junction bases not matched to a gene: 2. This CDR3 has 15 residues. Germline V gene data show CDR1 as SGHTA and CDR2 as FQGTGA.

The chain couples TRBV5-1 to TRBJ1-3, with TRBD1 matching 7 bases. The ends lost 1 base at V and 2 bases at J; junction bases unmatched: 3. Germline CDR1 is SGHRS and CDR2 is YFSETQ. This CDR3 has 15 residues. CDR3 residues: CASSLIQGAGNTIYF. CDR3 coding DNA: TGCGCCAGCAGCTTGATCCAGGGGGCTGGAAACACCATATATTTT.